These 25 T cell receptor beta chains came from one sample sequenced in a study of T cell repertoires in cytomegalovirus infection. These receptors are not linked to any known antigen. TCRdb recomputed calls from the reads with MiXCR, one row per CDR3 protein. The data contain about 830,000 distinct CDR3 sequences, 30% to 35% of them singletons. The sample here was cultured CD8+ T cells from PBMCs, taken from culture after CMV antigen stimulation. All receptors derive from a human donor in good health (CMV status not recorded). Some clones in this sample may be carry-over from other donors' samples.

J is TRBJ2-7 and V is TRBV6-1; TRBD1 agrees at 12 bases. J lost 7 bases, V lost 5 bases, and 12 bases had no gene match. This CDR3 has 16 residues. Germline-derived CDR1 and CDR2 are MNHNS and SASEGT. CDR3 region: CASSTAGDRGRWEQYV. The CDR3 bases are TGTGCCAGCAGTACGGCTGGGGACAGGGGGCGCTGGGAGCAGTACGTC.

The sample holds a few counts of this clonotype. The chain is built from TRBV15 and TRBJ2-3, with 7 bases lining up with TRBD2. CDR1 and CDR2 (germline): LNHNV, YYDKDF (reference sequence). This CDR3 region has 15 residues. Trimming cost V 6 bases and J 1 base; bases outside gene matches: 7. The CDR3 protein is CATRGKAGGTDTQYF. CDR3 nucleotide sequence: TGTGCCACCAGAGGGAAGGCGGGGGGCACAGATACGCAGTATTTT.

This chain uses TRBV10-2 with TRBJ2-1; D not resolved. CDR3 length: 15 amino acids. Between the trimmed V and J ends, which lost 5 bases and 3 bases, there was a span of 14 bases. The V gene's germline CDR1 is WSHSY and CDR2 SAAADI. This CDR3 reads CASSPIPPDYNEQFF. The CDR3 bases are TGCGCCAGCAGTCCCATCCCCCCCGACTACAATGAGCAGTTCTTC.

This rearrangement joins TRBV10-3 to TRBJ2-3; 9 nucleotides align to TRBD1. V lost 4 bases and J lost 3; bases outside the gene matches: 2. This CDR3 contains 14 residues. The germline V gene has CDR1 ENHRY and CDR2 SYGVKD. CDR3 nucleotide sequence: TGTGCCATCAGTGGACAGGGGGGGACAGATACGCAGTATTTT. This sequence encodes CAISGQGGTDTQYF.

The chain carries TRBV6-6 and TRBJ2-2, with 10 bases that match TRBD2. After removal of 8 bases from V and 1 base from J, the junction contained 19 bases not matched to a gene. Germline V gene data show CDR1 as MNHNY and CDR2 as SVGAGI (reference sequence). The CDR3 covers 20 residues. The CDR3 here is CASSFPFWASGGLNTGELFF. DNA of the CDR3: TGTGCCAGCTCTTTCCCGTTTTGGGCTAGCGGGGGATTGAACACCGGGGAGCTGTTTTTT.

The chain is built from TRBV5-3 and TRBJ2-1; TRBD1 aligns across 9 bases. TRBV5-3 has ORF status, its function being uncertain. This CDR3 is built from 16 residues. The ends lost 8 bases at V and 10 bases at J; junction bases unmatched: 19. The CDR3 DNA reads TGTGCCAGCAGTTACACGTGGACAGGGGACATTCTGGAGCAGTTCTTC. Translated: CASSYTWTGDILEQFF.

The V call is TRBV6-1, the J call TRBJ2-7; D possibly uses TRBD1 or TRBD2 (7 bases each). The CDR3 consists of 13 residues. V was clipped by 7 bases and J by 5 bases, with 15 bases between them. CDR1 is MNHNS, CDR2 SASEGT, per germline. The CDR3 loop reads CASTQGGINEQYF. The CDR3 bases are TGTGCCAGCACCCAGGGGGGGATCAACGAGCAGTACTTC.

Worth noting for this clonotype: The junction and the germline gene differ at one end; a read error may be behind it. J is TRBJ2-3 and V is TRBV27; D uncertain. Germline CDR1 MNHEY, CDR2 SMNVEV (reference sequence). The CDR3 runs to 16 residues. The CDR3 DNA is TGTACCAGCAGTTCTCTCAAGGGTAGGGAAACAGATACGCAGTATTTT. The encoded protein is CTSSSLKGRETDTQYF.

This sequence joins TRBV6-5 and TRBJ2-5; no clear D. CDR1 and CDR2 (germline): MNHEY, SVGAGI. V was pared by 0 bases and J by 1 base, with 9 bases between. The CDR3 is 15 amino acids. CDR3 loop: CASSYSRRVQETQYF. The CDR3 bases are TGTGCCAGCAGTTACTCGCGACGGGTCCAAGAGACCCAGTACTTC.

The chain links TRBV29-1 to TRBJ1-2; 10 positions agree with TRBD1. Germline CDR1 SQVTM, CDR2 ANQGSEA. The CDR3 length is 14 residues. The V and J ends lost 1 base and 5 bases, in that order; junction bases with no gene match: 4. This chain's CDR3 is CSVEGGDRGYGYTF. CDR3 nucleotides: TGCAGCGTTGAAGGGGGGGACAGGGGTTATGGCTACACCTTC.

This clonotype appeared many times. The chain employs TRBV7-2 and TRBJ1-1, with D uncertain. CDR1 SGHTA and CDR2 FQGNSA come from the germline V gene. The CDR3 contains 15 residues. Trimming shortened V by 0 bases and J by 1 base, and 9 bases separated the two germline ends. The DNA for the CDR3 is TGTGCCAGCAGCTTAGCCGACGTATGGAACACTGAAGCTTTCTTT. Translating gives CASSLADVWNTEAFF.

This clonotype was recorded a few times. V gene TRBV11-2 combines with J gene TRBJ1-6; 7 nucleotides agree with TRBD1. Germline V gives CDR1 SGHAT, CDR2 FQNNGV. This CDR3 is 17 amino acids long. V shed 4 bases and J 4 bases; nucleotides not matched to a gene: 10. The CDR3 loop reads CASSSTDDRVYNSPLHF. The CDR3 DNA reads TGTGCCAGCAGCTCAACTGACGACAGGGTTTATAATTCACCCCTCCACTTT.

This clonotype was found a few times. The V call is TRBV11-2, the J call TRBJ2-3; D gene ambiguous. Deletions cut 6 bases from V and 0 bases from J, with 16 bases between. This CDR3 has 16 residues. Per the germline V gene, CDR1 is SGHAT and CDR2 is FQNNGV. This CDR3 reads CASSSTGSESTDTQYF. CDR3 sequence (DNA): TGTGCCAGCAGTTCAACGGGTAGTGAAAGCACAGATACGCAGTATTTT.

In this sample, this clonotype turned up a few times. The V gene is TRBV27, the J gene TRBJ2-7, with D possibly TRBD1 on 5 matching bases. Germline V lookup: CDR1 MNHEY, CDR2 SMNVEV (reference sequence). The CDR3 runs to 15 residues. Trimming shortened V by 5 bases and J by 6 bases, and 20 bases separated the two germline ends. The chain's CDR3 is CASSPAVGAGFEQYF. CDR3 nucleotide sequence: TGTGCCAGCAGTCCCGCTGTAGGGGCTGGTTTCGAGCAGTACTTC.

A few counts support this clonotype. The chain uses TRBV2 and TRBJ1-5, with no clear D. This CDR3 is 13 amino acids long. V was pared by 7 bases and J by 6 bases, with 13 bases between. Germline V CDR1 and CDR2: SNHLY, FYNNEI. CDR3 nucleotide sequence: TGTGCCAGCACGGGCGCGGAACTTCAGCCCCAGCATTTT. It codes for CASTGAELQPQHF. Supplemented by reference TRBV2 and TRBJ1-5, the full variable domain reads EPEVTQTPSHQVTQMGQEVILRCVPISNHLYFYWYRQILGQKVEFLVSFYNNEISEKSEIFDDQFSVERPDGSNFTLKIRSTKLEDSAMYFCASTGAELQPQHFGDGTRLSIL.

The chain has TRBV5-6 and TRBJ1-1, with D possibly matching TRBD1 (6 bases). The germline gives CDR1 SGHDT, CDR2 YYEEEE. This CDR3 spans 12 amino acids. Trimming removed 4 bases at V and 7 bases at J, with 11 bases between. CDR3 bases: TGTGCCAGCAGCCATTGGGGGCTTGAAGCTTTCTTT. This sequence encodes CASSHWGLEAFF. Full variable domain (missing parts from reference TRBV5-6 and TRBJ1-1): DAGVTQSPTHLIKTRGQQVTLRCSPKSGHDTVSWYQQALGQGPQFIFQYYEEEERQRGNFPDRFSGHQFPNYSSELNVNALLLGDSALYLCASSHWGLEAFFGQGTRLTVV.

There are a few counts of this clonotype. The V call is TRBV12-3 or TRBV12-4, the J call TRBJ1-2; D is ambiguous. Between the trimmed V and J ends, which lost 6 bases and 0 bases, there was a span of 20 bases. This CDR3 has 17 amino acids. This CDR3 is CASRGVGVTQPNYGYTF. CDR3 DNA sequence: TGTGCCAGCAGGGGTGTTGGGGTCACACAACCTAACTATGGCTACACCTTC.

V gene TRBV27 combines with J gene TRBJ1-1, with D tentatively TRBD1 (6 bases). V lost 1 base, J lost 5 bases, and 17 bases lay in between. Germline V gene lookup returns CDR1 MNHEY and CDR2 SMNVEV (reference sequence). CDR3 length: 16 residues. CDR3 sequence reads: CASSLFRGAIPTEAFF. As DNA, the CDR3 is TGTGCCAGCAGTTTATTTCGGGGGGCTATTCCGACTGAAGCTTTCTTT.

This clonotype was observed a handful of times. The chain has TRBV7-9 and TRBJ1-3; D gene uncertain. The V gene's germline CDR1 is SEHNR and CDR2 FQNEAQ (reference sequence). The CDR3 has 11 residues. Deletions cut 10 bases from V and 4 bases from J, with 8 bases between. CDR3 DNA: TGTGCCATTTCCGTCGGAAACACCATATATTTT. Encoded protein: CAISVGNTIYF.

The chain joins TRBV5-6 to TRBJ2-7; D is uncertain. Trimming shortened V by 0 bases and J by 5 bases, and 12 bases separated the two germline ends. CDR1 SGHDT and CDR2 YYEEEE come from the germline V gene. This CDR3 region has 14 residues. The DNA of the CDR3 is TGTGCCAGCAGCTTGGAGTTAGGGCCAAACGAGCAGTACGTC. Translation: CASSLELGPNEQYV.

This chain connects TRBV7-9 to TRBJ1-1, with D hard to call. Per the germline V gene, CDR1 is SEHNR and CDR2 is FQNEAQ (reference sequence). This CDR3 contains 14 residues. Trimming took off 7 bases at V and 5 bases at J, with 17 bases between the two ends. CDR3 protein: CASTPGVAGTEAFF. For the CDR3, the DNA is TGTGCCAGCACCCCCGGAGTGGCGGGGACTGAAGCTTTCTTT.

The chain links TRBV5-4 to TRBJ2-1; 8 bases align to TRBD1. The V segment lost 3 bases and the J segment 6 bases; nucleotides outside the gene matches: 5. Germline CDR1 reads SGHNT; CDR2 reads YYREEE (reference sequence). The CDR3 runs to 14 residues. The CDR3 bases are TGTGCCAGCAGCTGGGACAGGTCGTGCAATGAGCAGTTCTTC. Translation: CASSWDRSCNEQFF.

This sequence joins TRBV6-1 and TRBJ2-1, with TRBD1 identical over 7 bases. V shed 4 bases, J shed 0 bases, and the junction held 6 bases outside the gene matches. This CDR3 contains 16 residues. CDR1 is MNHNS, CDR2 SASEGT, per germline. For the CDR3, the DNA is TGTGCCAGCAGTGCCAGGGACAGAATCTCCTACAATGAGCAGTTCTTC. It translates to CASSARDRISYNEQFF.

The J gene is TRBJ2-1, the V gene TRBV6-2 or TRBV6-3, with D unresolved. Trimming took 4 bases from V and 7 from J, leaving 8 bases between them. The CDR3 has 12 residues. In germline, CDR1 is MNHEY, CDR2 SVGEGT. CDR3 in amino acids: CASSFHINEQFF. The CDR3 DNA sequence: TGTGCCAGCAGTTTCCACATTAATGAGCAGTTCTTC.

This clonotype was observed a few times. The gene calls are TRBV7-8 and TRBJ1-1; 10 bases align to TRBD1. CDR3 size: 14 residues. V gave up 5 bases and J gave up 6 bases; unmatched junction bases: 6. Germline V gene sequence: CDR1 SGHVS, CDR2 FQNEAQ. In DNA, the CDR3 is TGTGCCAGCAGCCCTCGACAGGGGGCCTCTGAAGCTTTCTTT. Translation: CASSPRQGASEAFF. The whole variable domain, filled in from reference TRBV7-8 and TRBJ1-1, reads GAGVSQSPRYKVAKRGQDVALRCDPISGHVSLFWYQQALGQGPEFLTYFQNEAQLDKSGLPSDRFFAERPEGSVSTLKIQRTQQEDSAVYLCASSPRQGASEAFFGQGTRLTVV.